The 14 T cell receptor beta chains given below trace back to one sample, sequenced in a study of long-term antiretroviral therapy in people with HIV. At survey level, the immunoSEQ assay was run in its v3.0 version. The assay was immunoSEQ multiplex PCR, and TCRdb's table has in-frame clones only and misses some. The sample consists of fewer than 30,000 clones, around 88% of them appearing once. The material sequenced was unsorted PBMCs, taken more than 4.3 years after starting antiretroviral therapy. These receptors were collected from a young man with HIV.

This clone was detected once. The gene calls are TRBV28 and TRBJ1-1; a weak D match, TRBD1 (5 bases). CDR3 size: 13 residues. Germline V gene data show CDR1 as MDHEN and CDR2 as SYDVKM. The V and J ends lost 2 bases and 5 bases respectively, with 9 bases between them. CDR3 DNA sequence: TGTGCCAGCAGTTTAGGCGGGGCTACTGAAGCTTTCTTT. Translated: CASSLGGATEAFF.

CDR3 nucleotide sequence: TGTGCCAGCCAGACGGGAACAGGGGGCTACGAGCAGTACTTC. Translated: CASQTGTGGYEQYF. The chain recombines TRBV27 with TRBJ2-7, with TRBD1 matching 8 bases. Trimming at V came to 8 bases and at J to 3 bases, leaving 9 bases not matched to a gene. Germline V lookup: CDR1 MNHEY, CDR2 SMNVEV (reference sequence). The CDR3 runs 14 residues.

DNA for the CDR3: TGTGCCAGTAGTATTAACCCGGGACTAGCGGGCCTTCCCCCGGAGTACAATGAGCAGTTCTTC. Its protein is CASSINPGLAGLPPEYNEQFF. This chain connects TRBV19 to TRBJ2-1; 12 bases are a match to TRBD2. Germline lookup yields CDR1 LNHDA and CDR2 SQIVND (reference sequence). With 3 bases clipped from V and 4 bases from J, the junction kept 19 bases outside the gene matches. The length of the CDR3 is 21 residues. The entire variable domain, with the rest obtained from reference TRBV19 and TRBJ2-1, is as follows: DGGITQSPKYLFRKEGQNVTLSCEQNLNHDAMYWYRQDPGQGLRLIYYSQIVNDFQKGDIAEGYSVSREKKESFPLTVTSAQKNPTAFYLCASSINPGLAGLPPEYNEQFFGPGTRLTVL.

The CDR3 DNA follows: TGTGCCAGCAGTGAATGGTTAGCGGGAGGGGCTCCCTACGAGCAGTACTTC. Amino acids: CASSEWLAGGAPYEQYF. The V call is TRBV6-1, the J call TRBJ2-7, with 11 positions matching TRBD2. Unmatched junction bases numbered 8, after V lost 2 bases and J lost 2 bases. Per germline, CDR1 MNHNS and CDR2 SASEGT. This CDR3 has 17 amino acids.

Here the CDR3 reads CASSSSQKGDGGGQETQYF. The CDR3 bases are TGTGCCAGCAGCTCTTCACAAAAAGGAGACGGGGGCGGTCAAGAGACCCAGTACTTC. The rearrangement joins TRBV7-8 to TRBJ2-5; D might be TRBD1 or TRBD2, each matching 6 bases. The CDR3 length is 19 residues. Germline CDR1 is SGHVS and CDR2 is FQNEAQ. Trimming left V 4 bases short and J 2 bases short, with 26 bases between.

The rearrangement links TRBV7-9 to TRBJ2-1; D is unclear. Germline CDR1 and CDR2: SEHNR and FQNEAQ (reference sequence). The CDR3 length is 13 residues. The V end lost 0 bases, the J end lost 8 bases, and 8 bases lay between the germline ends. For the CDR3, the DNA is TGTGCCAGCAGCTTAGCCTCCAGCGATGAGCAGTTCTTC. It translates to CASSLASSDEQFF.

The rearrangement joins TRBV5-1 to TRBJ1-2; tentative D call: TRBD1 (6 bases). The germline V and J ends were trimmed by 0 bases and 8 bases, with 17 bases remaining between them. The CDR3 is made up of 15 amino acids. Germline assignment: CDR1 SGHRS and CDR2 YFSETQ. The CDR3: CASSLGLGTPGGYTF. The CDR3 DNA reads TGCGCCAGCAGCTTGGGGCTGGGGACACCGGGGGGCTACACCTTC.

The CDR3 nucleotides are TGTGCCAGCAGCCCAAACTACAGGGAGTATAATTCACCCCTCCACTTT. It codes for CASSPNYREYNSPLHF. The chain recombines TRBV9 with TRBJ1-6, with D possibly TRBD1 on 6 matching bases. CDR1 SGDLS and CDR2 YYNGEE come from the germline V gene. V was cut by 4 bases and J by 4 bases, with 15 bases left in between. There are 16 residues in the CDR3.

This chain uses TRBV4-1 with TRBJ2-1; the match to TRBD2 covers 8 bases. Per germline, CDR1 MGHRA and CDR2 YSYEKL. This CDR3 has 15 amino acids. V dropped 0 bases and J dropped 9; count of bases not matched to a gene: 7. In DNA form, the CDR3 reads TGCGCCAGCAGCCAAGATTCGGGAGGGTTAATTGAGCAGTTCTTC. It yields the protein CASSQDSGGLIEQFF.

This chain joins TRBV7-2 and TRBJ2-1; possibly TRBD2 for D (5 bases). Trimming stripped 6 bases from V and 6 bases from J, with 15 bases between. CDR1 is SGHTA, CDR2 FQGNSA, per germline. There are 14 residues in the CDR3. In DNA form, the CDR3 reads TGTGCCAGCAGGGACTCAGGAGATGGCAATGAGCAGTTCTTC. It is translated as CASRDSGDGNEQFF.

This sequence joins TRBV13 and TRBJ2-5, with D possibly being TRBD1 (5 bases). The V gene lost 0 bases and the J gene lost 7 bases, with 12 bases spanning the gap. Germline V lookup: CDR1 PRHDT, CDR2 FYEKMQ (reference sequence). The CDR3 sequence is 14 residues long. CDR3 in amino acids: CASSLGQDTWTQYF. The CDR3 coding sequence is TGTGCCAGCAGCTTAGGGCAGGACACCTGGACCCAGTACTTC. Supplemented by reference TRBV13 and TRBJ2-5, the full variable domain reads AAGVIQSPRHLIKEKRETATLKCYPIPRHDTVYWYQQGPGQDPQFLISFYEKMQSDKGSIPDRFSAQQFSDYHSELNMSSLELGDSALYFCASSLGQDTWTQYFGPGTRLLVL.

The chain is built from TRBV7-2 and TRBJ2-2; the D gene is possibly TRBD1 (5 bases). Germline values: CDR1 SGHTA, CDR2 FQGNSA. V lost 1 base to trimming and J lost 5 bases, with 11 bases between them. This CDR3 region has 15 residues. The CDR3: CASSLVAGWTGELFF. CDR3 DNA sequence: TGTGCCAGCAGCTTAGTTGCAGGGTGGACCGGGGAGCTGTTTTTT.

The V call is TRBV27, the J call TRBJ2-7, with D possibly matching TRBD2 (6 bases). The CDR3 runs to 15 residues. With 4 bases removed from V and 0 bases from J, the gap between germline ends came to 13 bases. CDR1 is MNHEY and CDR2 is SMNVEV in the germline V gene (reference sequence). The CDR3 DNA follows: TGTGCCAGCAGTTCGAGAGGGACTTACTCCTACGAGCAGTACTTC. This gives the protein CASSSRGTYSYEQYF.

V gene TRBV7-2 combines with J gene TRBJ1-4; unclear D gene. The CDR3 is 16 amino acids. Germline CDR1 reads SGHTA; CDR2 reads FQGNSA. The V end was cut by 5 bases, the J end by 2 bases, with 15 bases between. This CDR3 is CASSVGPQQTNEKLFF. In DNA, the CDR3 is TGTGCCAGCAGCGTCGGGCCGCAGCAGACTAATGAAAAACTGTTTTTT.